This TCR beta chain was sequenced for a study of blood T cell repertoires in COVID-19. Study details: Whether acute or convalescent, the COVID-19 samples came from the United States, Italy and Spain. T cells, B-cell-depleted T cells, or PBMCs provided the cDNA or gDNA that served as material.

This CDR3 has 15 amino acids. The trim removed 5 bases at V and 4 bases at J, leaving 5 bases unmatched. CDR1 and CDR2 from the germline V gene are LNHNV and YYDKDF (reference sequence). Repertoires were generated with immunoSEQ multiplex PCR, while TCRdb's copy carries only in-frame clones and drops some. Of about 410,000 clones in the sample, around 91% were seen once. Patients of the Seattle cohort, enrolled during active infection, were followed longitudinally. This TCR derives from a woman aged 40 to 50 with COVID-19, enrolled during active disease. Sequencing was done on a sample of peripheral blood. V gene TRBV15 combines with J gene TRBJ1-3, with 10 positions matching TRBD1. CDR3 protein: CATSPGQGKGNTIYF. The DNA of the CDR3 is TGTGCCACCAGCCCGGGACAGGGGAAAGGAAACACCATATATTTT.